One sample yielded the 32 T cell receptor beta chains listed below, sequenced in a study of PD-L1 blockade in urothelial cancer. Repertoires were generated with immunoSEQ multiplex PCR, while TCRdb's copy carries only in-frame clones and drops some. The sample includes 60,000 to 80,000 clones, about nine tenths of them seen just once. Regarding time point: peripheral blood 6 weeks after treatment start. The sequenced sample was PBMCs, obtained around atezolizumab (anti-PD-L1) treatment. The receptors stem from a man in his sixties with urothelial cancer.

The CDR3 DNA is TGTGCCAGCTCACCAGTCGGGGGGTCGGTTAATGAGCAGTTCTTC. Protein sequence: CASSPVGGSVNEQFF. The gene calls are TRBV18 and TRBJ2-1, with 7 bases aligning to TRBD2. The germline CDR1 and CDR2 sequences are KGHSH and LQKENI. This CDR3 region has 15 residues. V dropped 2 bases and J dropped 7; count of bases not matched to a gene: 8.

The chain employs TRBV10-3 and TRBJ1-6; 10 bases fit TRBD1. CDR3 length equals 13 residues. The junction had 5 bases not matched to a gene; V was cut back by 6 bases and J by 12 bases. Germline CDR1 is ENHRY and CDR2 is SYGVKD. The CDR3 coding sequence is TGTGCCATCAGGGGACAGGGGAAGGAACCCCTCCACTTT. Translation: CAIRGQGKEPLHF.

This clone was seen a few times. The V and J genes are TRBV11-2 and TRBJ1-2; the D gene is possibly TRBD1 (5 bases). Trimming cost V 4 bases and J 4 bases, with 16 bases left between them. CDR1 and CDR2 from the germline V gene are SGHAT and FQNNGV. CDR3 size: 15 residues. The CDR3 reads CASSSDSVVIYGYTF. CDR3 sequence (DNA): TGTGCCAGCAGCTCAGACAGTGTGGTAATCTATGGCTACACCTTC. The complete variable domain, with remaining parts taken from reference TRBV11-2 and TRBJ1-2, reads EAGVAQSPRYKIIEKRQSVAFWCNPISGHATLYWYQQILGQGPKLLIQFQNNGVVDDSQLPKDRFSAERLKGVDSTLKIQPAKLEDSAVYLCASSSDSVVIYGYTFGSGTRLTVV.

V usage is TRBV5-1 and J usage is TRBJ2-1; the match to TRBD2 covers 10 bases. The CDR3 length is 14 residues. V lost 4 bases to trimming and J lost 6 bases; unmatched junction nucleotides: 4. Germline V lookup: CDR1 SGHRS, CDR2 YFSETQ. The CDR3 is CASSPLAGANEQFF. The CDR3 DNA follows: TGCGCCAGCAGCCCTCTAGCGGGAGCCAATGAGCAGTTCTTC.

This chain connects TRBV5-1 to TRBJ1-2; no definite D call. Germline V lookup: CDR1 SGHRS, CDR2 YFSETQ. Between the trimmed V and J ends, which lost 8 bases and 6 bases, there was a span of 20 bases. This CDR3 has 14 amino acids. CDR3 nucleotides: TGCGCCAGTAAAAAGGAGTCCAGCAAGAATGGCTACACCTTC. Protein sequence: CASKKESSKNGYTF.

This chain links TRBV5-1 with TRBJ1-2, with D possibly matching TRBD1 (5 bases). This CDR3 contains 11 residues. Trimming pared 4 bases from V and 8 bases from J, leaving 9 bases between. From germline, CDR1 is SGHRS and CDR2 YFSETQ. DNA for the CDR3: TGCGCCAGCAGCGCTCAGGGAGGCTACACCTTC. Its translation: CASSAQGGYTF.

J is TRBJ2-1 and V is TRBV9; 10 bases agree with TRBD2. The CDR3 runs 16 residues. The V gene end was trimmed by 0 bases and the J gene end by 8 bases; junction bases not matched to a gene: 8. Germline assignment: CDR1 SGDLS and CDR2 YYNGEE. CDR3 loop: CASSVGASGRADEQFF. CDR3 in DNA: TGTGCCAGCAGCGTAGGGGCAAGCGGGAGGGCCGATGAGCAGTTCTTC.

The count of this clone is one. The chain has TRBV10-3 and TRBJ2-1; D might be TRBD1 (5 bases). The CDR3 has 12 amino acids. Trimming shortened V by 5 bases and J by 5 bases, and 7 bases separated the two germline ends. Germline loops: CDR1 ENHRY, CDR2 SYGVKD. CDR3 amino acids: CAISRQNNEQFF. Written as DNA, the CDR3 is TGTGCCATCAGTCGACAGAACAATGAGCAGTTCTTC.

Here the CDR3 reads CASRHEQGIDTEAFF. Written as DNA, the CDR3 is TGTGCCAGCAGACACGAACAGGGGATAGACACTGAAGCTTTCTTT. The chain employs TRBV7-9 and TRBJ1-1; 7 bases fit TRBD1. After removal of 6 bases from V and 3 bases from J, the junction contained 10 bases not matched to a gene. The CDR3 spans 15 residues. The germline CDR1 and CDR2 sequences are SEHNR and FQNEAQ (reference sequence). The full variable domain, with the rest looked up from reference TRBV7-9 and TRBJ1-1, is DTGVSQNPRHKITKRGQNVTFRCDPISEHNRLYWYRQTLGQGPEFLTYFQNEAQLEKSRLLSDRFSAERPKGSFSTLEIQRTEQGDSAMYLCASRHEQGIDTEAFFGQGTRLTVV.

The J gene is TRBJ1-2, the V gene TRBV19; the D is unclear. There are 11 residues in the CDR3. Germline-derived CDR1 and CDR2 are LNHDA and SQIVND (reference sequence). Trimming cost V 2 bases and J 10 bases, with 8 bases left between them. For the CDR3, the DNA is TGTGCCAGTAGTATAACCGGGGACTACACCTTC. This translates into CASSITGDYTF.

The genes are TRBV5-1 and TRBJ2-2; D gene uncertain. Trimming cost V 0 bases and J 5 bases, with 8 bases left between them. Germline-derived CDR1 and CDR2 are SGHRS and YFSETQ. The CDR3 covers 14 residues. The CDR3 nucleotides read TGCGCCAGCAGCTTGGTTTCGGGTACCGGGGAGCTGTTTTTT. Protein sequence: CASSLVSGTGELFF.

The J gene is TRBJ2-2, the V gene TRBV9, with 7 bases matching TRBD1. From germline, CDR1 is SGDLS and CDR2 YYNGEE. Trimming took 6 bases from V and 4 from J; bases not matched to a gene: 6. The CDR3 extends over 14 amino acids. The CDR3 DNA reads as TGTGCCAGCAAGAGACAGGGAATCACCGGGGAGCTGTTTTTT. It is translated as CASKRQGITGELFF.

The rearrangement links TRBV27 to TRBJ1-5; D call uncertain. The germline V and J ends were trimmed by 6 bases and 2 bases, with 14 bases remaining between them. The CDR3 spans 15 residues. Germline V lookup: CDR1 MNHEY, CDR2 SMNVEV (reference sequence). Here the CDR3 reads CASRLVYLGNQPQHF. CDR3 DNA sequence: TGTGCCAGCAGATTGGTTTACTTGGGCAATCAGCCCCAGCATTTT.

V gene TRBV21-1 combines with J gene TRBJ2-1; the table's TRBD1 call for D was not verified on the DNA. TRBV21-1 is recorded as a pseudogene. The CDR3 runs to 17 residues. CDR3 coding DNA: TGTGCCAGCAGCAAATCGGCACACGGACAGGACGACGATGAGCAGTTCTTC. Residues: CASSKSAHGQDDDEQFF.

This clone was seen a single time. The rearrangement uses TRBV5-4 and TRBJ2-2, with 7 positions matching TRBD1. Trimming at V came to 4 bases and at J to 6 bases, leaving 12 bases not matched to a gene. This CDR3 has 16 amino acids. Germline CDR1 reads SGHNT; CDR2 reads YYREEE (reference sequence). CDR3 amino acids: CASSLPQGLRSGELFF. The CDR3, as DNA: TGTGCCAGCAGCCTCCCACAGGGGCTCCGGTCCGGGGAGCTGTTTTTT.

CDR3 nucleotides: TGTGCCAGCAGCTTTTATATAGGGCGGGGGGGCCAAGAGACCCAGTACTTC. Protein sequence: CASSFYIGRGGQETQYF. The chain couples TRBV7-2 to TRBJ2-5, with 9 bases aligning to TRBD2. Per the germline V gene, CDR1 is SGHTA and CDR2 is FQGNSA. This CDR3 contains 17 residues. V gave up 3 bases and J gave up 1 base; unmatched junction bases: 9. The whole variable domain, filled in from reference TRBV7-2 and TRBJ2-5, reads GAGVSQSPSNKVTEKGKDVELRCDPISGHTALYWYRQSLGQGLEFLIYFQGNSAPDKSGLPSDRFSAERTGGSVSTLTIQRTQQEDSAVYLCASSFYIGRGGQETQYFGPGTRLLVL.

The genes are TRBV7-8 and TRBJ2-7; TRBD2 matches at 8 bases. CDR1 is SGHVS, CDR2 FQNEAQ, per germline. The V and J ends lost 1 base and 3 bases, in that order; junction bases with no gene match: 5. CDR3 length equals 15 residues. The CDR3 nucleotides are TGTGCCAGCAGCTTAGGGCCGGGACTAGTCTACGAGCAGTACTTC. Protein: CASSLGPGLVYEQYF. The complete variable domain, with remaining parts taken from reference TRBV7-8 and TRBJ2-7, reads GAGVSQSPRYKVAKRGQDVALRCDPISGHVSLFWYQQALGQGPEFLTYFQNEAQLDKSGLPSDRFFAERPEGSVSTLKIQRTQQEDSAVYLCASSLGPGLVYEQYFGPGTRLTVT.

The V call is TRBV5-6, the J call TRBJ2-3, with 11 bases identical to TRBD2. This CDR3 contains 16 residues. V was pared by 0 bases and J by 7 bases, with 7 bases of the junction left unmatched. The germline CDR1 and CDR2 sequences are SGHDT and YYEEEE. In DNA, the CDR3 is TGTGCCAGCAGCTTGGGTCGCCTAGCGGGGGGCCATACGCAGTATTTT. It is translated as CASSLGRLAGGHTQYF.

There are a few counts of this clone. This chain links TRBV6-1 with TRBJ2-4, with 9 positions matching TRBD1. The trim removed 10 bases at V and 4 bases at J, leaving 11 bases unmatched. The germline V gene has CDR1 MNHNS and CDR2 SASEGT. This CDR3 is built from 15 residues. The CDR3 sequence: CATTSTGTGKNIQYF. CDR3 coding DNA: TGTGCCACCACCTCGACCGGGACAGGGAAAAACATTCAGTACTTC.

V usage is TRBV7-9 and J usage is TRBJ1-1; unclear D gene. Germline CDR1 reads SEHNR; CDR2 reads FQNEAQ (reference sequence). The CDR3 spans 12 residues. V gave up 5 bases and J gave up 6 bases, with 10 bases separating them. CDR3 amino acids: CASSSIVPEAFF. The CDR3 DNA follows: TGTGCCAGCAGCAGCATAGTCCCTGAAGCTTTCTTT.

This clone has a single count. This chain connects TRBV11-2 to TRBJ2-1; D unresolved. Germline V gene data show CDR1 as SGHAT and CDR2 as FQNNGV. The CDR3 is made up of 12 amino acids. The V gene lost 5 bases and the J gene lost 10 bases, with 12 bases spanning the gap. The CDR3 DNA reads TGTGCCAGCAGCCCGCACCGGGTCGAGCAGTTCTTC. Protein: CASSPHRVEQFF.

The genes are TRBV9 and TRBJ2-7, with D perhaps matching TRBD2 (8 bases). The germline gives CDR1 SGDLS, CDR2 YYNGEE. The V and J ends lost 3 bases and 4 bases respectively, with 17 bases between them. The CDR3 has 15 residues. The CDR3 spells CASSAAGDSRYEQYF. CDR3 nucleotides: TGTGCCAGCAGCGCAGCGGGGGACAGTAGGTACGAGCAGTACTTC.

This chain connects TRBV7-9 to TRBJ2-3, with 8 positions matching TRBD2. The CDR3 runs to 15 residues. The germline V gene encodes CDR1 SEHNR and CDR2 FQNEAQ (reference sequence). With V trimmed by 1 base and J by 6 bases, 6 bases remained unmatched. CDR3 residues: CASSLGGGLIDTQYF. CDR3 in DNA: TGTGCCAGCAGCTTAGGCGGGGGGCTAATTGATACGCAGTATTTT.

The rearrangement uses TRBV30 and TRBJ2-7; a possible D gene is TRBD1 (5 bases). The CDR3 consists of 15 residues. In germline, CDR1 is GTSNPN, CDR2 SVGIG (reference sequence). V lost 1 base and J 2 bases, leaving 15 bases between the germline ends. CDR3 in DNA: TGTGCCTGGAGTGCGGTTGAGGACAAGCCCTACGAGCAGTACTTC. Its translation: CAWSAVEDKPYEQYF.

The rearrangement uses TRBV5-1 and TRBJ1-1, with D unresolved. Germline V gene sequence: CDR1 SGHRS, CDR2 YFSETQ. V lost 4 bases to trimming and J lost 5 bases, with 9 bases between them. The CDR3 length is 12 residues. The CDR3 bases are TGCGCCAGCAGCCAGCCGGGGACTGAAGCTTTCTTT. It encodes CASSQPGTEAFF.

This clone was counted a single time. V is TRBV5-4 and J is TRBJ2-5, with 10 bases that match TRBD2. The CDR3 has 16 amino acids. V shed 2 bases, J shed 4 bases, and the junction held 8 bases outside the gene matches. Germline values: CDR1 SGHNT, CDR2 YYREEE (reference sequence). The CDR3, as DNA: TGTGCCAGCAGCTTAGGACCAAGCGGGGGGGCAGAGACCCAGTACTTC. It specifies CASSLGPSGGAETQYF.

The V and J genes are TRBV28 and TRBJ2-7; TRBD1 matches at 8 bases. J was trimmed by 2 bases and V by 3 bases; bases with no gene match: 3. The germline V gene has CDR1 MDHEN and CDR2 SYDVKM. CDR3 length: 14 amino acids. The CDR3 region is CASSLGQAAYEQYF. CDR3 bases: TGTGCCAGCAGTTTGGGACAGGCGGCCTACGAGCAGTACTTC.

The V and J genes are TRBV2 and TRBJ2-1; 7 bases agree with TRBD2. Germline CDR1 SNHLY, CDR2 FYNNEI. The CDR3 spans 15 residues. V shed 4 bases, J shed 4 bases, and the junction held 7 bases outside the gene matches. CDR3 sequence reads: CASSAQAGRYNEQFF. CDR3 sequence (DNA): TGTGCCAGCAGTGCTCAAGCGGGAAGATACAATGAGCAGTTCTTC.

The chain joins TRBV4-1 to TRBJ2-3; the D is unclear. Germline CDR1 and CDR2: MGHRA and YSYEKL. The CDR3 is made up of 12 amino acids. V was pared by 0 bases and J by 7 bases, with 5 bases between. CDR3 sequence (DNA): TGCGCCAGCAGCCAAGACCAAAATACGCAGTATTTT. Its protein product is CASSQDQNTQYF.

The CDR3 here is CASSSRSRLLGETQYF. CDR3 DNA sequence: TGTGCCAGCAGCTCAAGATCAAGACTATTGGGGGAGACCCAGTACTTC. The chain has TRBV5-4 and TRBJ2-5; maybe TRBD2 (5 bases). CDR1 is SGHNT, CDR2 YYREEE, per germline (reference sequence). Trimming left V 3 bases short and J 5 bases short, with 20 bases between. This CDR3 region has 16 residues. Combining the CDR3 with reference TRBV5-4 and TRBJ2-5 gives the whole variable domain ETGVTQSPTHLIKTRGQQVTLRCSSQSGHNTVSWYQQALGQGPQFIFQYYREEENGRGNFPPRFSGLQFPNYSSELNVNALELDDSALYLCASSSRSRLLGETQYFGPGTRLLVL.

The chain combines TRBV27 with TRBJ1-1; D is unresolved. The ends were cut back, 2 bases at V and 9 bases at J, with 13 bases in the middle. Germline CDR1 reads MNHEY; CDR2 reads SMNVEV (reference sequence). The CDR3 is 13 residues long. DNA for the CDR3: TGTGCCAGCAGTTTAACGGGCAACGGGAAAGCTTTCTTT. Its protein product is CASSLTGNGKAFF.

This clone was detected once. This chain uses TRBV7-9 with TRBJ2-2; TRBD1 aligns across 7 bases. CDR3 size: 16 residues. The ends lost 4 bases at V and 7 bases at J; junction bases unmatched: 12. CDR1 SEHNR and CDR2 FQNEAQ come from the germline V gene (reference sequence). CDR3 nucleotide sequence: TGTGCCAGCAGCTCGACGGACAGGTCACGTGTCGGGGAGCTGTTTTTT. This gives the protein CASSSTDRSRVGELFF.